The clone carrying this TCR beta chain showed up just a few times. Unmatched junction bases numbered 7, after V lost 3 bases and J lost 8 bases. This CDR3 is built from 15 residues. Germline V CDR1 and CDR2: SGDLS, YYNGEE. The source of the sample is a study of CD8 T cells in ankylosing spondylitis. TCRdb processed the 5' RACE reads anew with MiXCR; each CDR3 protein has one entry. The table includes some 240,000 distinct CDR3 sequences, 15% to 20% detected once. This sequence joins TRBV9 and TRBJ1-6, with 8 nucleotides matching TRBD1. Sequenced sample: blood, either unsorted or a sorted T cell fraction (not recorded which). The receptor comes from a male donor with ankylosing spondylitis or in good health (not recorded which). Here the CDR3 reads CASSAGTGGYSPLHF. The CDR3 coding sequence is TGTGCCAGCAGCGCCGGGACAGGCGGGTATTCACCCCTCCACTTT.